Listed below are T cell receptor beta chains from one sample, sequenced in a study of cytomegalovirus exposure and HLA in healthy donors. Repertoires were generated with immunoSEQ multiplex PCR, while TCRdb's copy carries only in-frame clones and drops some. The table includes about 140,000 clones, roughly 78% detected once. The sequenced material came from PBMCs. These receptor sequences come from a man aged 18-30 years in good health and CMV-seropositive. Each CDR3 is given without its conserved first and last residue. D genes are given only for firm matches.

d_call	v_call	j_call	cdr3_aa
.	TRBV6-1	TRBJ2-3	ASSVGAGKRFTDTQY
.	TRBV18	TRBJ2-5	ASSSRGETQY
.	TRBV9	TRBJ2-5	ASSPRRQAETQY
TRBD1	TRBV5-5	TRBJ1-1	ASSLEGATEAF
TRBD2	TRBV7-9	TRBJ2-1	ASSANLLAGAGNEQF
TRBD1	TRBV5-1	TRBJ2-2	ASSPTGSGRELF
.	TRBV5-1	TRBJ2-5	ASSPGGAGGETQY
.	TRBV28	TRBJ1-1	ASRGGNTEAF
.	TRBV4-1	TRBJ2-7	ASSQEDPGVKGEQY
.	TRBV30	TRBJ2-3	AWSPSGDTQY
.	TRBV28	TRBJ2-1	ASSLQGMGGNTYNEQF
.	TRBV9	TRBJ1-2	ASSVDGGGGYGYT
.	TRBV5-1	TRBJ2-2	ASSWTTEAGELF
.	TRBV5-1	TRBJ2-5	ASSQGRAGETQY
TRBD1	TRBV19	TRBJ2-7	ASSVGTGSSYEQY
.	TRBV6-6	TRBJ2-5	ASSGRIKGETQY
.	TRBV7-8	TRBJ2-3	ASSPDTNTQY
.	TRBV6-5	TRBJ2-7	ASSSRAGQY
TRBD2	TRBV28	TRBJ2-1	ASSSPGTSGRYEQF
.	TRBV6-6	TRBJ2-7	ASSWTVDEQY
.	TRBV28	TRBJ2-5	ASRGTGETRETQY
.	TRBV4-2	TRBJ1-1	ASSLDKMNTEAF
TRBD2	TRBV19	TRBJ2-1	ASTGGTSYNEQF
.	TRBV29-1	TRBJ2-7	SVEADTYEQY
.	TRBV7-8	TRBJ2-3	ASSFGGGTDTQY
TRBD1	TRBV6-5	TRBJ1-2	ASRQGYGYT
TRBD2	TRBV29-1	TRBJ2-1	SAAGTSGPYNEQF
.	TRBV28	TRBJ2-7	ASSFSTVGLSYEQY
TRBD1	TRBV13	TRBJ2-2	ASSPGQGAGGELF
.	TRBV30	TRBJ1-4	AWSEGLHNEKLF
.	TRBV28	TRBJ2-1	ASSGPSYNEQF
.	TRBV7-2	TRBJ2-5	ASSLYSYQETQY
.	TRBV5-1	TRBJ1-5	ASSLSGGDQPQH
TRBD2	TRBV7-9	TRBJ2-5	ASSRTAMGLARETQY
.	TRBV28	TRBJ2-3	ASSSEAVSTDTQY
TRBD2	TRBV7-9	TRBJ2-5	ASSLGWAGRKQETQY
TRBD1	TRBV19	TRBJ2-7	ASSPARGQGTYEQY
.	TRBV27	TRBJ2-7	ASSLLGGAEQY
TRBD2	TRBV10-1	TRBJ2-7	ASIGGRAGEQY
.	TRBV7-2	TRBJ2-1	ASSKLDYEQF
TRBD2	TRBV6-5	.	ASSYAGGPYEQY
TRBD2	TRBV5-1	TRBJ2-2	ASSSLAGAVGELF
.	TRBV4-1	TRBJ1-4	ASSQVNSPEKLF
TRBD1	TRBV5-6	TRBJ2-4	ASIENRGSAKNIQY
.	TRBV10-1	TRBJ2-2	ASSEPGVGTNTGELF
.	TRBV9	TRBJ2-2	ASSDRVNTGELF
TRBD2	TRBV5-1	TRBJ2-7	ASRIGTSYEQY
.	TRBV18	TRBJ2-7	ASSPLRSYEQY
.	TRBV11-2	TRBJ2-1	ASSPPARNYNEQF
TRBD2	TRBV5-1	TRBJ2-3	ASSEGTSGLTDTQY
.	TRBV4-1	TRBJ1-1	ASSHRTARLNTEAF
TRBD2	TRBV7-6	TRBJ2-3	ASSSPDAAGDHTQY
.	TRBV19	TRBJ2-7	ASSIRLDYEQY
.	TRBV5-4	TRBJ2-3	ASSLEFSSTDTQY
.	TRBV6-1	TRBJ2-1	ASSDVTGYNEQF